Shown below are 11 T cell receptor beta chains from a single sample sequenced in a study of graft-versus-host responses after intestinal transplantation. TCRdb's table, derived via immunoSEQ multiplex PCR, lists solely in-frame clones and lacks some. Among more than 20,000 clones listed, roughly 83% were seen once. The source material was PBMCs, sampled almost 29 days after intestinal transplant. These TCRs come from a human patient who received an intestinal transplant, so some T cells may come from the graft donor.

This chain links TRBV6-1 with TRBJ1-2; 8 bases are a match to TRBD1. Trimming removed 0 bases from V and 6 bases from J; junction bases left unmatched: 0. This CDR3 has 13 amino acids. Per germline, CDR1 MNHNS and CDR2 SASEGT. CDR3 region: CASSEADRDGYTF. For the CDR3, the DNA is TGTGCCAGCAGTGAAGCGGACAGGGATGGCTACACCTTC.

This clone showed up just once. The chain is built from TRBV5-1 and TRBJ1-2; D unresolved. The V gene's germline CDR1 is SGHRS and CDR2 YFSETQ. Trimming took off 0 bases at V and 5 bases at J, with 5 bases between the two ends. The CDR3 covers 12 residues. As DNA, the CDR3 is TGCGCCAGCAGCTTGGGGGCTTATGGCTACACCTTC. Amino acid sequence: CASSLGAYGYTF.

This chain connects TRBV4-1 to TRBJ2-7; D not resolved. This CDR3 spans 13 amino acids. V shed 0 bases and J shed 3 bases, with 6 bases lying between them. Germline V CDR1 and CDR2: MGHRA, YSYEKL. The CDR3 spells CASSQDHVYEQYF. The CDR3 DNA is TGCGCCAGCAGCCAAGATCACGTCTACGAGCAGTACTTC.

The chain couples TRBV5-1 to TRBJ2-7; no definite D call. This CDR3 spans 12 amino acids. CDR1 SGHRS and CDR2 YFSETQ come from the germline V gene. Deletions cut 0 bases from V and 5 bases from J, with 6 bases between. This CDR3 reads CASSLVADEQYF. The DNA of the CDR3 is TGCGCCAGCAGCTTGGTAGCAGACGAGCAGTACTTC.

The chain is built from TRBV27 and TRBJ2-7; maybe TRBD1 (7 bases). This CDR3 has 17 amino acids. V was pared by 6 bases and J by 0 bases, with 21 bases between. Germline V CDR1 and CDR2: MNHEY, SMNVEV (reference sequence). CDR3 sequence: CASRGAGSEGASYEQYF. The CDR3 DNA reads TGTGCCAGCAGGGGGGCAGGATCGGAGGGGGCCTCCTACGAGCAGTACTTC.

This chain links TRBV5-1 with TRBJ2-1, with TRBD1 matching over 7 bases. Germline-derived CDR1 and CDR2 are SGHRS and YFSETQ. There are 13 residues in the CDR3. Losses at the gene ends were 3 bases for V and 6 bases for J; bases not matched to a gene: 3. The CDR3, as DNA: TGCGCCAGCAGCTGGACAGGCCCCAATGAGCAGTTCTTC. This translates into CASSWTGPNEQFF.

This chain's CDR3 is CASSLWGTDSYNEQFF. CDR3 DNA: TGTGCCAGCAGTTTATGGGGGACAGACTCCTACAATGAGCAGTTCTTC. J is TRBJ2-1 and V is TRBV28, with 7 nucleotides matching TRBD1. Germline values: CDR1 MDHEN, CDR2 SYDVKM. This CDR3 is 16 amino acids long. J gave up 0 bases and V 0 bases, and 2 bases lay outside the gene matches.

The chain's CDR3 is CASGTGELFF. CDR3 DNA: TGTGCCAGCGGAACCGGGGAGCTGTTTTTT. The chain couples TRBV6-6 to TRBJ2-2; D unclear. The CDR3 runs to 10 residues. CDR1 and CDR2 (germline): MNHNY, SVGAGI (reference sequence). The germline V and J ends were trimmed by 8 bases and 5 bases, with 3 bases remaining between them.

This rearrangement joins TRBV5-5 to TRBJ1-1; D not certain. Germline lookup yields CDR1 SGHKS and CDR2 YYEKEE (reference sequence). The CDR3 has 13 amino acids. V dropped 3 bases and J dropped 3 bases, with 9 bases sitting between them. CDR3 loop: CASSWVLDTEAFF. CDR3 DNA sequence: TGTGCCAGCAGCTGGGTTCTGGACACTGAAGCTTTCTTT. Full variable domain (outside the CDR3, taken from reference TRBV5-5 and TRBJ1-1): DAGVTQSPTHLIKTRGQQVTLRCSPISGHKSVSWYQQVLGQGPQFIFQYYEKEERGRGNFPDRFSARQFPNYSSELNVNALLLGDSALYLCASSWVLDTEAFFGQGTRLTVV.

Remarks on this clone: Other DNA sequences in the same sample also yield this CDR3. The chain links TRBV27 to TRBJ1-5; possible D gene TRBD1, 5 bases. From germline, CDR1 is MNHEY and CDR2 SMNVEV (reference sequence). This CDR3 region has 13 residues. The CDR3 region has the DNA TGTGCTAGCGGTCGACAGAGCAATCAGCCCCAGCATTTT. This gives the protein CASGRQSNQPQHF.

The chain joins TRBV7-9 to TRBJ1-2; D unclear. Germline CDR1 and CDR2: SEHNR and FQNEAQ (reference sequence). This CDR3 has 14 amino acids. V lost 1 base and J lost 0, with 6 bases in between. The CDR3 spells CASSLGASNYGYTF. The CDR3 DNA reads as TGTGCCAGCAGCTTAGGGGCCTCTAACTATGGCTACACCTTC.